Each of the 18 T cell receptor beta chains below was sequenced from the same sample in a study of blood T cells in healthy people across ages. Primed by a sample-barcoded 5' primer and a J-beta primer mix, a second PCR proceeded for roughly 6 to 12 cycles. TCRdb reanalysed the 5' RACE reads using MiXCR and keeps one entry per CDR3 protein. The sample includes about a million distinct CDR3 sequences, about 48% of them seen just once. The sequencing sample was made of blood. The origin of the receptors is a man aged 30-40 years in good health.

This chain joins TRBV29-1 and TRBJ2-7; D may be TRBD1 or TRBD2 (6 bases each). The V end lost 0 bases, the J end lost 0 bases, and 12 bases lay between the germline ends. CDR1 and CDR2 from the germline V gene are SQVTM and ANQGSEA. This CDR3 comprises 15 residues. The CDR3 region has the DNA TGCAGCGTTGAAGATCCCAGGGGAGGCTCCTACGAGCAGTACTTC. It codes for CSVEDPRGGSYEQYF.

This clonotype turned up a few times. V is TRBV7-2 and J is TRBJ1-5, with D possibly being TRBD1 (6 bases). Germline CDR1 reads SGHTA; CDR2 reads FQGNSA. The CDR3 has 13 residues. Trimming took 5 bases from V and 7 from J, leaving 12 bases between them. CDR3 loop: CASSGQPQQPQHF. For the CDR3, the DNA is TGTGCCAGCAGCGGACAGCCTCAGCAGCCCCAGCATTTT.

The genes are TRBV21-1 and TRBJ2-1; no check of the table's D call, TRBD1, against the DNA was made. TRBV21-1 is a pseudogene segment. The CDR3 contains 17 residues. The CDR3 DNA is TGTGCCAGCAGCAAAGCCCGGACAGGGAATCCCCCCAATGAGCAGTTCTTC. Its protein product is CASSKARTGNPPNEQFF.

This sequence joins TRBV24-1 and TRBJ2-7, with TRBD2 identical over 8 bases. The CDR3 length is 15 residues. Germline values: CDR1 KGHDR, CDR2 SFDVKD. Trimming cost V 9 bases and J 0 bases; bases outside gene matches: 9. The DNA for the CDR3 is TGTGCCACCCAGGCCCCGGCGGGGGGCTCCTACGAGCAGTACTTC. It translates to CATQAPAGGSYEQYF.

The J gene is TRBJ2-1, the V gene TRBV12-3 or TRBV12-4; D is possibly TRBD2 (6 bases). V dropped 3 bases and J dropped 0 bases, with 18 bases sitting between them. The CDR3 contains 18 residues. CDR3 DNA: TGTGCCAGCAGTTTTAGTCAGGGACTTGGAAGCTCCTACAATGAGCAGTTCTTC. Translation gives CASSFSQGLGSSYNEQFF.

V and J are TRBV6-1 and TRBJ2-1; TRBD1 matches 9 bases. Germline CDR1 MNHNS, CDR2 SASEGT. The CDR3 loop spans 13 amino acids. J lost 4 bases, V lost 9 bases, and 4 bases had no gene match. The chain's CDR3 is CASRQGEYNEQFF. The CDR3 DNA follows: TGTGCCAGTAGACAGGGGGAATACAATGAGCAGTTCTTC.

A remark on this clonotype: This could be a read error, since a much larger clone is one nucleotide away. The chain recombines TRBV7-2 with TRBJ2-7; TRBD1 is a possible D gene (6 bases). CDR3 length: 13 amino acids. Germline CDR1 is SGHTA and CDR2 is FQGNSA. In nucleotides, the CDR3 is TGTGCCGGCAGCTTAGGGGACACCTACGAGCAGTACTTC. Translated: CAGSLGDTYEQYF.

J is TRBJ2-3 and V is TRBV9; 8 positions match TRBD2. V shed 3 bases and J 8 bases; nucleotides not matched to a gene: 17. This CDR3 has 17 residues. The germline CDR1 and CDR2 sequences are SGDLS and YYNGEE. The CDR3 here is CASSELGGLARGGTQYF. DNA for the CDR3: TGTGCCAGCAGCGAGCTGGGAGGACTAGCAAGAGGGGGTACGCAGTATTTT.

This clonotype was recorded a few times. The V call is TRBV7-9, the J call TRBJ2-3, with 11 positions matching TRBD2. The CDR3 runs to 16 residues. Germline values: CDR1 SEHNR, CDR2 FQNEAQ (reference sequence). V shed 5 bases and J 2 bases; nucleotides not matched to a gene: 6. The CDR3 nucleotides read TGTGCCAGCAGCAACCTAGCGGGGGGCGCCACAGATACGCAGTATTTT. Translation: CASSNLAGGATDTQYF.

The V and J genes are TRBV6-1 and TRBJ2-3; the match to TRBD1 covers 7 bases. The germline V gene has CDR1 MNHNS and CDR2 SASEGT. CDR3 length: 14 amino acids. V was clipped by 9 bases and J by 3 bases; unmatched bases: 9. This chain's CDR3 is CASEQGTVTDTQYF. CDR3 DNA sequence: TGTGCCAGTGAACAGGGGACCGTTACAGATACGCAGTATTTT.

The genes are TRBV6-2 or TRBV6-3 and TRBJ2-3; TRBD2 aligns across 8 bases. Trimming took 3 bases from V and 2 from J; bases not matched to a gene: 10. Germline assignment: CDR1 MNHEY and CDR2 SVGEGT. CDR3 size: 17 residues. The DNA of the CDR3 is TGTGCCAGCAGTTATAGCCAGCGGGGGAGCCCCACAGATACGCAGTATTTT. Protein product: CASSYSQRGSPTDTQYF.

This chain joins TRBV6-1 and TRBJ2-3, with no clear D. The CDR3 consists of 11 residues. Trimming removed 5 bases at V and 7 bases at J, with 7 bases between. CDR1 is MNHNS and CDR2 is SASEGT in the germline V gene. This CDR3 reads CASSHLYTQYF. For the CDR3, the DNA is TGTGCCAGCAGTCATCTGTATACGCAGTATTTT.

This chain uses TRBV9 with TRBJ2-1; no definite D call. The germline V gene has CDR1 SGDLS and CDR2 YYNGEE. This CDR3 spans 12 amino acids. V was pared by 0 bases and J by 8 bases, with 6 bases between. This CDR3 is CASSVAVDEQFF. The DNA for the CDR3 is TGTGCCAGCAGCGTAGCGGTGGATGAGCAGTTCTTC.

The chain carries TRBV20-1 and TRBJ2-7; D unclear. There are 12 residues in the CDR3. Between the trimmed V and J ends, which lost 8 bases and 7 bases, there was a span of 18 bases. Germline V gene lookup returns CDR1 DFQATT and CDR2 SNEGSKA (reference sequence). The DNA for the CDR3 is TGCAGTCCTCGAACCCCTTACAATGAGCAGTACTTC. Translating it yields CSPRTPYNEQYF.

The gene calls are TRBV4-3 and TRBJ2-3; 11 bases align to TRBD2. Germline V lookup: CDR1 LGHNA, CDR2 YSLEER. The trim removed 0 bases at V and 1 base at J, leaving 6 bases unmatched. This CDR3 contains 18 residues. The CDR3 DNA reads TGCGCCAGCAGCCAAGACCTAGCGGGGGGCGGTGGCACAGATACGCAGTATTTT. Translating it yields CASSQDLAGGGGTDTQYF.

This clonotype occurred a few times. The chain couples TRBV20-1 to TRBJ2-7; 7 nucleotides align to TRBD1. The CDR3 covers 14 residues. Germline values: CDR1 DFQATT, CDR2 SNEGSKA (reference sequence). The trim removed 5 bases at V and 2 bases at J, leaving 9 bases unmatched. CDR3 region: CSASPGQYTYEQYF. The CDR3 coding sequence is TGCAGTGCTTCACCGGGACAGTATACCTACGAGCAGTACTTC.

The J gene is TRBJ2-5, the V gene TRBV20-1; possible D gene TRBD1, 6 bases. Germline CDR1 is DFQATT and CDR2 is SNEGSKA (reference sequence). The V and J ends lost 6 bases and 3 bases respectively, with 14 bases between them. The CDR3 length is 13 residues. CDR3 in DNA: TGCAGTGCCACAGGGACGGATAAAGAGACCCAGTACTTC. Protein: CSATGTDKETQYF.

The rearrangement uses TRBV29-1 and TRBJ1-1; tentatively, D is TRBD1 (5 bases). Trimming shortened V by 3 bases and J by 4 bases, and 12 bases separated the two germline ends. CDR1 is SQVTM, CDR2 ANQGSEA, per germline. The CDR3 consists of 13 residues. Here the CDR3 reads CSVDESGPTEAFF. DNA for the CDR3: TGCAGCGTTGATGAGTCAGGGCCCACTGAAGCTTTCTTT.